The 27 T cell receptor beta chains given below trace back to one sample, sequenced in a study of shared clonotypes between healthy human individuals. Clones were sequenced by immunoSEQ multiplex PCR, and TCRdb holds only the in-frame ones, with some missing. Of about 1 million clones listed, about 74% are singletons. The sequenced sample consisted of memory CD4+ T cells sorted from blood. The subset here: CD45RA-negative fraction. The receptor source for this set is a man younger than 30 in good health.

CDR3 nucleotide sequence: TGTGCCATCGCCGGGACTGAGAACACTGAAGCTTTCTTT. Residues: CAIAGTENTEAFF. The chain uses TRBV10-3 and TRBJ1-1; possibly TRBD1 for D (5 bases). Germline V gene sequence: CDR1 ENHRY, CDR2 SYGVKD. The CDR3 sequence is 13 residues long. V was clipped by 8 bases and J by 1 base, with 11 bases between them.

This chain connects TRBV7-2 to TRBJ1-3, with unresolved D. CDR1 and CDR2 from the germline V gene are SGHTA and FQGNSA. V was shortened by 5 bases and J by 6 bases, with 11 bases between the two germline ends. This CDR3 is 13 amino acids long. The CDR3 protein is CASSVGSPNTIYF. The CDR3 region has the DNA TGTGCCAGCAGCGTGGGATCCCCAAACACCATATATTTT.

With respect to this clone: This CDR3 is also generated by other DNA sequences in the sample. The V gene is TRBV28, the J gene TRBJ1-5; D perhaps matches TRBD1 (6 bases). Germline loops: CDR1 MDHEN, CDR2 SYDVKM. CDR3 length: 14 amino acids. V lost 6 bases to trimming and J lost 4 bases, with 13 bases between them. The CDR3 is CASSPDRNNQPQHF. The CDR3 DNA reads TGTGCCAGCAGCCCCGACAGGAATAATCAGCCCCAGCATTTT.

CDR3 in amino acids: CASSLEAGHVKNTEAFF. CDR3 nucleotides: TGCGCCAGCAGCTTGGAAGCAGGTCATGTTAAAAACACTGAAGCTTTCTTT. This chain joins TRBV5-1 and TRBJ1-1; D uncertain. The germline gives CDR1 SGHRS, CDR2 YFSETQ. The CDR3 sequence is 17 residues long. Trimming shortened V by 0 bases and J by 2 bases, and 17 bases separated the two germline ends.

The DNA for the CDR3 is TGCGCCAGCAGCGCCGGAACGGGGGCGCTGGGCTACACCTTC. This encodes CASSAGTGALGYTF. This chain links TRBV5-1 with TRBJ1-2, with a possible D match to TRBD1 (6 bases). The CDR3 extends over 14 amino acids. The germline V gene has CDR1 SGHRS and CDR2 YFSETQ. V shed 4 bases and J shed 8 bases, with 18 bases lying between them. Complete variable domain (other parts from reference TRBV5-1 and TRBJ1-2): KAGVTQTPRYLIKTRGQQVTLSCSPISGHRSVSWYQQTPGQGLQFLFEYFSETQRNKGNFPGRFSGRQFSNSRSEMNVSTLELGDSALYLCASSAGTGALGYTFGSGTRLTVV.

The chain recombines TRBV6-9 with TRBJ2-6; D uncertain. This CDR3 is built from 18 residues. V was cut by 5 bases and J by 5 bases, with 22 bases left in between. Germline V lookup: CDR1 MNHGY, CDR2 SVAAGI. CDR3 bases: TGTGCCAGCAGTCCTCACAACTTACGACAAAGTCGGGCCAACGTCCTGACTTTC. Translating gives CASSPHNLRQSRANVLTF.

In this sample, this clone turned up many times. The J gene is TRBJ1-4, the V gene TRBV29-1, with TRBD1 matching over 8 bases. V lost 6 bases, J lost 8 bases, and 8 bases stayed unmatched. The CDR3 length is 13 residues. CDR1 and CDR2 (germline): SQVTM, ANQGSEA. As DNA, the CDR3 is TGCAGCGTGACAGGGGCCGCTCGGGAAAAACTGTTTTTT. Protein sequence: CSVTGAAREKLFF. Based on the CDR3 plus reference TRBV29-1 and TRBJ1-4, the full variable domain is SAVISQKPSRDICQRGTSLTIQCQVDSQVTMMFWYRQQPGQSLTLIATANQGSEATYESGFVIDKFPISRPNLTFSTLTVSNMSPEDSSIYLCSVTGAAREKLFFGSGTQLSVL.

This clone was seen a few times. V usage is TRBV28 and J usage is TRBJ1-2; no clear D gene. This CDR3 has 12 residues. CDR1 is MDHEN and CDR2 is SYDVKM in the germline V gene. The V end was cut by 6 bases, the J end by 9 bases, with 14 bases between. The CDR3 loop is CASSQLKTSYTF. For the CDR3, the DNA is TGTGCCAGCAGCCAACTCAAGACGAGCTACACCTTC.

The V call is TRBV9, the J call TRBJ2-2; 8 positions agree with TRBD1. This CDR3 is 17 amino acids long. V trimming: 1 base; J trimming: 5 bases; junction bases outside the gene matches: 10. Per germline, CDR1 SGDLS and CDR2 YYNGEE. DNA for the CDR3: TGTGCCAGCAGCGTAATGGGCCGGACAGGGTCAACCGGGGAGCTGTTTTTT. Protein product: CASSVMGRTGSTGELFF.

This clone occurred once. This rearrangement joins TRBV5-4 to TRBJ2-3, with 12 bases lining up with TRBD2. Germline V CDR1 and CDR2: SGHNT, YYREEE (reference sequence). V shed 0 bases, J shed 8 bases, and the junction held 10 bases outside the gene matches. CDR3 size: 17 residues. The CDR3 reads CASSLGGASGRAGTQYF. The CDR3 coding sequence is TGTGCCAGCAGCTTGGGGGGGGCTAGCGGGAGGGCCGGTACGCAGTATTTT.

The V gene is TRBV10-3, the J gene TRBJ2-1; 9 bases map to TRBD2. The length of the CDR3 is 14 residues. The trim removed 10 bases at V and 4 bases at J, leaving 8 bases unmatched. Germline assignment: CDR1 ENHRY and CDR2 SYGVKD. CDR3: CASALTSGYNEQFF. The DNA for the CDR3 is TGTGCCAGCGCCCTGACTAGCGGATACAATGAGCAGTTCTTC.

The chain employs TRBV5-4 and TRBJ1-2, with D uncertain. Per the germline V gene, CDR1 is SGHNT and CDR2 is YYREEE (reference sequence). V was pared by 3 bases and J by 8 bases, with 11 bases between. The CDR3 totals 12 residues. The CDR3 region is CASSSTGIGYTF. CDR3 DNA: TGTGCCAGCAGCTCAACGGGGATCGGCTACACCTTC.

V and J are TRBV5-1 and TRBJ2-5; D may be TRBD2 (5 bases). Trimming shortened V by 0 bases and J by 2 bases, and 11 bases separated the two germline ends. Germline V gives CDR1 SGHRS, CDR2 YFSETQ. The CDR3 is made up of 15 amino acids. This CDR3 reads CASSLGSGIQETQYF. CDR3 coding DNA: TGCGCCAGCAGCTTGGGGTCCGGGATTCAAGAGACCCAGTACTTC.

The genes are TRBV19 and TRBJ1-1; D not resolved. Per germline, CDR1 LNHDA and CDR2 SQIVND (reference sequence). The CDR3 runs to 12 residues. The germline V and J ends were trimmed by 1 base and 9 bases, with 9 bases remaining between them. The chain's CDR3 is CASSIGTGKAFF. The CDR3 DNA follows: TGTGCCAGTAGTATAGGAACCGGAAAAGCTTTCTTT.

CDR3 sequence reads: CASSPTEIQTGNTIYF. CDR3 DNA sequence: TGTGCCAGCAGCCCTACAGAGATCCAAACCGGAAACACCATATATTTT. This rearrangement joins TRBV7-9 to TRBJ1-3; D is undetermined. CDR1 is SEHNR and CDR2 is FQNEAQ in the germline V gene (reference sequence). The CDR3 runs to 16 residues. V dropped 5 bases and J dropped 4 bases, with 18 bases sitting between them.

The chain joins TRBV30 to TRBJ1-2, with 7 bases lining up with TRBD1. V gave up 3 bases and J gave up 0 bases; unmatched junction bases: 7. There are 15 residues in the CDR3. Germline assignment: CDR1 GTSNPN and CDR2 SVGIG (reference sequence). CDR3 amino acids: CAWRQTGTTNYGYTF. The CDR3, as DNA: TGTGCCTGGAGGCAGACAGGGACCACTAACTATGGCTACACCTTC.

The chain combines TRBV2 with TRBJ2-3; D gene uncertain. V was shortened by 4 bases and J by 11 bases, with 13 bases between the two germline ends. Germline loops: CDR1 SNHLY, CDR2 FYNNEI. CDR3 size: 12 residues. This CDR3 reads CASSGDIRWQYF. The CDR3 region has the DNA TGTGCCAGCAGTGGAGACATAAGGTGGCAGTATTTT.

The chain couples TRBV5-6 to TRBJ2-1, with D perhaps matching TRBD2 (5 bases). The CDR3 consists of 17 residues. CDR1 and CDR2 from the germline V gene are SGHDT and YYEEEE. V lost 0 bases, J lost 3 bases, and 16 bases lay in between. CDR3: CASSLEELWAGYNEQFF. CDR3 sequence (DNA): TGTGCCAGCAGCTTGGAGGAGTTGTGGGCGGGCTACAATGAGCAGTTCTTC. Full variable domain (missing parts from reference TRBV5-6 and TRBJ2-1): DAGVTQSPTHLIKTRGQQVTLRCSPKSGHDTVSWYQQALGQGPQFIFQYYEEEERQRGNFPDRFSGHQFPNYSSELNVNALLLGDSALYLCASSLEELWAGYNEQFFGPGTRLTVL.

The chain combines TRBV19 with TRBJ1-3; D unclear. The CDR3 is made up of 13 amino acids. V was clipped by 5 bases and J by 1 base, with 6 bases between them. Germline V gives CDR1 LNHDA, CDR2 SQIVND (reference sequence). The DNA for the CDR3 is TGTGCCAGTAGTCGGGAGTCTGGAAACACCATATATTTT. Translating gives CASSRESGNTIYF.

The CDR3 DNA reads TGTGCCAGCAGCTTAGATAGCAGGGCCTCCTACAATGAGCAGTTCTTC. Its translation is CASSLDSRASYNEQFF. The chain recombines TRBV11-3 with TRBJ2-1, with D perhaps matching TRBD1 (5 bases). The length of the CDR3 is 16 residues. V lost 0 bases to trimming and J lost 0 bases, with 9 bases between them. From germline, CDR1 is SGHNT and CDR2 YENEEA. The full variable domain, with the rest looked up from reference TRBV11-3 and TRBJ2-1, is EAGVVQSPRYKIIEKKQPVAFWCNPISGHNTLYWYLQNLGQGPELLIRYENEEAVDDSQLPKDRFSAERLKGVDSTLKIQPAELGDSAVYLCASSLDSRASYNEQFFGPGTRLTVL.

The CDR3 sequence is CASSDGQGASNTEAFF. Here the CDR3 DNA reads TGTGCCAGCAGCGACGGACAGGGGGCATCGAACACTGAAGCTTTCTTT. The rearrangement links TRBV7-8 to TRBJ1-1; 11 bases line up with TRBD1. The CDR3 contains 16 residues. Germline CDR1 is SGHVS and CDR2 is FQNEAQ. With V trimmed by 5 bases and J by 1 base, 6 bases remained unmatched.

About this clone: Additional DNA sequences in this sample encode the identical CDR3. The chain is built from TRBV5-6 and TRBJ1-6; perhaps TRBD1 as D (5 bases). The CDR3 is made up of 13 amino acids. CDR1 and CDR2 (germline): SGHDT, YYEEEE. Trimming removed 1 base at V and 7 bases at J, with 6 bases between. The CDR3 protein is CASSLTGNSPLHF. The CDR3 nucleotides read TGTGCCAGCAGCTTGACAGGCAATTCACCCCTCCACTTT. Based on the CDR3 plus reference TRBV5-6 and TRBJ1-6, the full variable domain is DAGVTQSPTHLIKTRGQQVTLRCSPKSGHDTVSWYQQALGQGPQFIFQYYEEEERQRGNFPDRFSGHQFPNYSSELNVNALLLGDSALYLCASSLTGNSPLHFGNGTRLTVT.

CDR3 in DNA: TGTGCCAGCACCCTCGACAGGGCTAACTATGGCTACACCTTC. It codes for CASTLDRANYGYTF. V gene TRBV9 combines with J gene TRBJ1-2; 7 positions match TRBD1. The CDR3 has 14 amino acids. The trim removed 6 bases at V and 0 bases at J, leaving 5 bases unmatched. From germline, CDR1 is SGDLS and CDR2 YYNGEE. The variable domain in full, completed from reference TRBV9 and TRBJ1-2, reads DSGVTQTPKHLITATGQRVTLRCSPRSGDLSVYWYQQSLDQGLQFLIQYYNGEERAKGNILERFSAQQFPDLHSELNLSSLELGDSALYFCASTLDRANYGYTFGSGTRLTVV.

A note on this clone: The identical CDR3 is also encoded by other nucleotide sequences in the sample. The chain links TRBV6-6 to TRBJ2-5; 12 bases align to TRBD2. V shed 5 bases, J shed 0 bases, and the junction held 4 bases outside the gene matches. Germline V gene data show CDR1 as MNHNY and CDR2 as SVGAGI (reference sequence). The CDR3 spans 16 residues. CDR3 DNA sequence: TGTGCCAGCAGTCCTCTAGCGGGGGGGAACCAAGAGACCCAGTACTTC. Amino acid sequence: CASSPLAGGNQETQYF.

Of note for this clone: Sequence at one end of the junction differs from germline and may be a read error. The chain recombines TRBV7-7 with TRBJ1-5; 9 bases align to TRBD1. Looked up from germline, CDR1 is SSHAT and CDR2 is FNYEAQ (reference sequence). This CDR3 is built from 19 residues. The CDR3: CASSLAGQGRSEGNQPQHF. Here the CDR3 DNA reads TGTGCTAGCAGCTTGGCGGGACAGGGCAGAAGTGAAGGCAATCAGCCCCAGCATTTT.

The chain recombines TRBV2 with TRBJ1-2; 7 bases agree with TRBD1. V lost 6 bases and J lost 7; bases outside the gene matches: 11. The CDR3 contains 14 residues. Germline CDR1 SNHLY, CDR2 FYNNEI. The CDR3 DNA follows: TGTGCCAGCAGCGCCGGACAGGCCAAGGGTGGCTACACCTTC. Translating it yields CASSAGQAKGGYTF.

CDR3 amino acids: CASQDEQYF. The CDR3 bases are TGTGCCAGCCAAGACGAGCAGTACTTC. The J gene is TRBJ2-7, the V gene TRBV27; no clear D gene. Trimming pared 8 bases from V and 5 bases from J, leaving 4 bases between. The germline V gene has CDR1 MNHEY and CDR2 SMNVEV (reference sequence). CDR3 length: 9 amino acids.